A selection of T cell receptor beta chains follows, all from one sample in a study of sequential checkpoint blockade in melanoma. Some clones are missing from TCRdb's copy, which holds only in-frame ones; the method was immunoSEQ multiplex PCR. The profile shows approximately 40,000 clones, 75% to 90% of them singletons. Material: CD8+ T cells sorted from blood (inferred from file names), obtained from a patient given nivolumab and ipilimumab in sequence. The receptor source for this set is a human donor with melanoma. CDR3s include the opening cysteine and the closing phenylalanine or tryptophan.

CDR3aa	v_gene	j_gene
CASRTSGELFF	TRBV19	TRBJ2-2
CASTPGGRHNEQFF	TRBV4-1	TRBJ2-1
CASMGQPDNEQFF	TRBV6-1	TRBJ2-1
CASSQASGGLRDQPQHF	TRBV23-1	TRBJ1-5
CASSLEGAAEAFF	TRBV13	TRBJ1-1
CASSQGTSGSDEQFF	TRBV9	TRBJ2-1
CASRGHFYGYTF	TRBV19	TRBJ1-2
CASTSGKSYNEQFF	TRBV19	TRBJ2-1
CASSLQGSYDQPQHF	TRBV5-4	TRBJ1-5
CASSSKPGHSYEQYF	TRBV5-6	TRBJ2-7
CASSEFSGSLYEQYF	TRBV2	TRBJ2-7
CASSIARGETQYF	TRBV19	TRBJ2-5
CASSPFRGTEAFF	TRBV7-9	TRBJ1-1
CASSYSTSNEQFF	TRBV6-5	TRBJ2-1
CASNYGLAGGRSETQYF	TRBV2	TRBJ2-5
CASASLAATYNEQFF	TRBV7-3	TRBJ2-1
CASSYSAHPYEQYF	TRBV6-5	TRBJ2-7
CASSTSGAYEQYF	TRBV7-8	TRBJ2-7
CASSLVPGDTEAFF	TRBV5-1	TRBJ1-1
CASSSGLLSSYEQYF	TRBV28	NA
CASSLAAGTGTYEQYF	TRBV5-4	TRBJ2-7
CASSPRGGPTGELFF	TRBV14	TRBJ2-2
CASSYTSGYTGELFF	TRBV7-9	TRBJ2-2
CASSRERGFEQYF	TRBV11-3	TRBJ2-7
CASGLGTATYEQFF	TRBV12-5	TRBJ2-1
CASSLANTGELFF	TRBV27	TRBJ2-2
CASSLVGDYGYTF	TRBV11-2	TRBJ1-2
CASTGGSYEQYF	TRBV19	TRBJ2-7
CSVFRGEQFF	TRBV29-1	TRBJ2-1
CASSDSAFNEQFF	TRBV25-1	TRBJ2-1
CASSRTAFDLETQYF	TRBV9	TRBJ2-5
CATAWAGLYNEQFF	TRBV28	TRBJ2-1
CASSSMTSGPYNEQFF	TRBV5-1	TRBJ2-1
CASGRTFANTGELFF	TRBV23-1	TRBJ2-2
CASSDDRGRYLISNTGELFF	TRBV6-1	TRBJ2-2
CASSVGGGTHIQYF	TRBV9	TRBJ2-4
CASSLTSGMETQYF	TRBV2	TRBJ2-5
CASSPGTEQYF	TRBV7-2	NA
CASSPFSVELHGYTF	TRBV18	TRBJ1-2
CASSQGFGGNTIYF	TRBV6-5	TRBJ1-3
CASSSGTSGRTDTQYF	TRBV27	TRBJ2-3
CASDTLLRTGMDGYTF	TRBV2	TRBJ1-2
CASSSTIFSGYTF	TRBV27	TRBJ1-2
CASSRETRRTNEKLFF	TRBV19	TRBJ1-4
CASSYTGFGNTIYF	TRBV11-3	TRBJ1-3
CASSSVTLGETQYF	TRBV7-9	TRBJ2-5